The following is a T cell receptor (beta chain) sequence with its context. Its antigen is unknown. The sample comes from a study of CD8+CD57+ T cells in acquired aplastic anemia. Study-wide background: CD4+ and CD8+ cells, once sorted, gave DNA averaging about 3 ug. Where healthy donors were concerned, CD4+ cells averaged approximately 10 million reads. Study-level findings and limits: Overlap between patients and controls comprised about 28 CD8+ CDR3 sequences. Controls did not differ significantly from patients in CD8+ Simpson's diversity.

Genomic DNA acted as the template from which TCR beta VDJ combination and CDR3 sequence profiling were carried out. TCRdb recomputed calls from the reads with MiXCR, one row per CDR3 protein. Of 150,000 to 200,000 distinct CDR3 sequences listed, roughly half are singletons. The germline V gene encodes CDR1 SQVTM and CDR2 ANQGSEA. CDR3 length: 13 residues. With 1 base removed from V and 7 bases from J, the gap between germline ends came to 13 bases. The sample taken for sequencing was sorted CD4+, CD8+, or CD8+CD57+ T cells (not recorded which) from PBMCs. The TCR originated in a human donor in good health. V gene TRBV29-1 combines with J gene TRBJ1-2, with TRBD1 as a possible D gene (5 bases). The DNA for the CDR3 is TGCAGCGTTGAAGTAGGTCCGGGGACTGGCTACACCTTC. Translated: CSVEVGPGTGYTF.